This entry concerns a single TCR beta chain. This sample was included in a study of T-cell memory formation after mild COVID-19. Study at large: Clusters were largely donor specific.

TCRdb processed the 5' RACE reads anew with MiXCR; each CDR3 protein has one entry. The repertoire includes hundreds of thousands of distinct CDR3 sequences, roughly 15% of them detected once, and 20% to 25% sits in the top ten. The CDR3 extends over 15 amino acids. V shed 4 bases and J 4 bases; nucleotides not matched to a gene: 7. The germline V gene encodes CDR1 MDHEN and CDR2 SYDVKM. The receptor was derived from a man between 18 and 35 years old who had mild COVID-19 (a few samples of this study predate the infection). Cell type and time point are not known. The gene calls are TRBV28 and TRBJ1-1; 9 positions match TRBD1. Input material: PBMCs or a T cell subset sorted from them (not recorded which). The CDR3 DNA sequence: TGTGCCAGCAGTTCACCTTGGGGACAGGGCACTGAAGCTTTCTTT. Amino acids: CASSSPWGQGTEAFF.